One and the same sample provided the 11 T cell receptor beta chains below, sequenced in a study of blood T cell repertoires in COVID-19. TCRdb's table, derived via immunoSEQ multiplex PCR, lists solely in-frame clones and lacks some. The sample records a few hundred thousand clones, 89% being singletons. The sequenced sample consisted of peripheral blood. These receptors came from a man aged 40-49 years with acute or convalescent COVID-19.

This clone occurred a few times. The chain uses TRBV10-3 and TRBJ2-7, with D possibly matching TRBD1 (6 bases). This CDR3 region has 12 residues. V lost 11 bases and J lost 3, with 14 bases in between. CDR1 and CDR2 from the germline V gene are ENHRY and SYGVKD. The CDR3 nucleotides are TGTGCCGTGGGGGCAGGGATCTACGAGCAGTACTTC. Translation: CAVGAGIYEQYF.

The gene calls are TRBV30 and TRBJ1-2; D possibly corresponds to TRBD1 (6 bases). Per germline, CDR1 GTSNPN and CDR2 SVGIG (reference sequence). V dropped 2 bases and J dropped 8 bases, with 9 bases sitting between them. CDR3 length: 11 amino acids. CDR3 loop: CAWSSGGGYTF. CDR3 nucleotide sequence: TGTGCCTGGAGTAGTGGGGGCGGCTACACCTTC.

The genes are TRBV28 and TRBJ1-6, with 7 bases that match TRBD1. The J segment lost 7 bases and the V segment lost 4 bases, leaving 7 bases of the junction unmatched. CDR1 is MDHEN, CDR2 SYDVKM, per germline. The CDR3 extends over 15 amino acids. CDR3: CASSYTGVRNSPLHF. The DNA of the CDR3 is TGTGCCAGCAGTTATACAGGGGTTAGGAATTCACCCCTCCACTTT.

J is TRBJ1-6 and V is TRBV7-3, with D possibly being TRBD1 (5 bases). The CDR3 runs 13 residues. V lost 4 bases and J 9 bases, leaving 10 bases between the germline ends. Per the germline V gene, CDR1 is SGHTA and CDR2 is FQGTGA. CDR3 nucleotides: TGTGCCAGCAGCTCCACCAGGGTTTCACCCCTCCACTTT. The encoded protein is CASSSTRVSPLHF.

The CDR3 is CASSYFSGINEKLFF. The CDR3 DNA sequence: TGTGCCAGCAGTTACTTCTCCGGGATAAATGAAAAACTGTTTTTT. The chain has TRBV6-5 and TRBJ1-4; D gene ambiguous. Germline values: CDR1 MNHEY, CDR2 SVGAGI. The ends were cut back, 1 base at V and 5 bases at J, with 11 bases in the middle. This CDR3 contains 15 residues.

The chain is built from TRBV11-1 and TRBJ2-1, with 7 bases matching TRBD2. Per the germline V gene, CDR1 is SGHAT and CDR2 is FQDESV (reference sequence). This CDR3 has 16 amino acids. The trim removed 2 bases at V and 3 bases at J, leaving 7 bases unmatched. CDR3 nucleotides: TGTGCCAGCAGCTTAAGACTAGCTTTGGTCTACAATGAGCAGTTCTTC. Translation gives CASSLRLALVYNEQFF.

V and J are TRBV5-1 and TRBJ1-4; weak D call: TRBD1 (5 bases). Per germline, CDR1 SGHRS and CDR2 YFSETQ. The CDR3 loop spans 17 amino acids. V shed 2 bases and J shed 3 bases, with 17 bases lying between them. Written as DNA, the CDR3 is TGCGCCAGCAGCTTCCCGGTTGGCGGGGCTTCTAATGAAAAACTGTTTTTT. Its translation is CASSFPVGGASNEKLFF.

The V and J genes are TRBV29-1 and TRBJ2-7; D is possibly TRBD1 (6 bases). Germline V CDR1 and CDR2: SQVTM, ANQGSEA. The CDR3 runs 12 residues. With 7 bases removed from V and 2 bases from J, the gap between germline ends came to 12 bases. CDR3 region: CSALDSTYEQYF. CDR3 DNA sequence: TGCAGCGCTCTGGACAGTACCTACGAGCAGTACTTC.

This clone was picked up one time. This chain links TRBV9 with TRBJ1-1; D is perhaps TRBD1 (6 bases). CDR3 length: 15 residues. The germline CDR1 and CDR2 sequences are SGDLS and YYNGEE. The germline V and J ends were trimmed by 2 bases and 1 base, with 12 bases remaining between them. CDR3 in DNA: TGTGCCAGCAGCGTGAGGGGGAATTGGAACACTGAAGCTTTCTTT. It yields the protein CASSVRGNWNTEAFF.

The V call is TRBV9, the J call TRBJ1-3, with D perhaps matching TRBD1 (6 bases). Germline V lookup: CDR1 SGDLS, CDR2 YYNGEE. This CDR3 spans 16 amino acids. V was shortened by 4 bases and J by 4 bases, with 18 bases between the two germline ends. This CDR3 is CASSLNPGGSGNTIYF. As DNA, the CDR3 is TGTGCCAGCAGCCTCAATCCTGGGGGCTCAGGAAACACCATATATTTT. Filled out from reference TRBV9 and TRBJ1-3, the complete variable domain reads DSGVTQTPKHLITATGQRVTLRCSPRSGDLSVYWYQQSLDQGLQFLIQYYNGEERAKGNILERFSAQQFPDLHSELNLSSLELGDSALYFCASSLNPGGSGNTIYFGEGSWLTVV.

A single count supports this clone. The genes are TRBV27 and TRBJ2-3, with D tentatively TRBD2 (7 bases). The V end lost 5 bases, the J end lost 6 bases, and 21 bases lay between the germline ends. CDR3 length: 16 residues. Germline V CDR1 and CDR2: MNHEY, SMNVEV (reference sequence). CDR3 DNA sequence: TGTGCCAGCAGTCCAAGGGGGGGGAGGGCCACGGATACGCAGTATTTT. As protein: CASSPRGGRATDTQYF.